The 2 T cell receptor beta chains below were found in one sample sequenced in a study of shared clonotypes between healthy human individuals. Repertoires were generated with immunoSEQ multiplex PCR, while TCRdb's copy carries only in-frame clones and drops some. Seen here are hundreds of thousands of clones, 70% to 80% observed once, and the top ten hold 13%. Sequenced material: PBMCs. The receptor set was obtained from a woman aged 40 to 50 in good health. Some clones in this sample may be carry-over from other donors' samples.

This chain joins TRBV5-1 and TRBJ2-5; D is perhaps TRBD2 (5 bases). The germline V gene encodes CDR1 SGHRS and CDR2 YFSETQ. With 4 bases removed from V and 5 bases from J, the gap between germline ends came to 12 bases. The CDR3 has 13 residues. The CDR3 sequence is CASSADRRETQYF. The CDR3 nucleotides are TGCGCCAGCAGCGCCGATAGGAGGGAGACCCAGTACTTC.

This chain uses TRBV5-4 with TRBJ2-7, with D uncertain. The ends were cut back, 1 base at V and 2 bases at J, with 10 bases in the middle. Germline lookup yields CDR1 SGHNT and CDR2 YYREEE (reference sequence). The CDR3 sequence is 14 residues long. The DNA for the CDR3 is TGTGCCAGCAGCTTGAGCTCAACGGCCTACGAGCAGTACTTC. Protein product: CASSLSSTAYEQYF.